The clone carrying this T cell receptor (beta chain) has just a few counts. This sample was included in a study of T cell changes during pregnancy in multiple sclerosis. Germline V gene sequence: CDR1 MNHEY, CDR2 SVGAGI. The CDR3 is made up of 15 amino acids. The ends were cut back, 6 bases at V and 0 bases at J, with 12 bases in the middle. This table comes from immunoSEQ multiplex PCR, and its TCRdb copy is limited to in-frame clones, with some not included. This table has roughly 40,000 clones, 80% to 95% appearing once. This TCR derives from a female donor with multiple sclerosis, enrolled in a pregnancy study. The source material was CD4+ T cells from peripheral blood mononuclear cells, sampled in the first trimester of pregnancy. The rearrangement links TRBV6-5 to TRBJ1-3; D unresolved. Here the CDR3 DNA reads TGTGCCAGCAGAAATACGGGAATCTCTGGAAACACCATATATTTT. Translated, it gives CASRNTGISGNTIYF.